This TCR beta chain is drawn from a study of cytomegalovirus exposure and HLA in healthy donors. Only a few counts were recorded for this clone. A multiplex PCR was run with 60 Vbeta primers and 13 Jbeta primers. TCRdb keeps only in-frame clones here, not all; method: immunoSEQ multiplex PCR. The table lists roughly 100,000 clones, roughly 70% of them singletons. This TCR was sampled from a middle-aged man in good health and CMV-seronegative. Sequenced: PBMCs.

The CDR3 is CSVDVRGQGPEQYF. As DNA, the CDR3 is TGCAGCGTTGATGTCCGAGGACAAGGTCCCGAGCAGTACTTC. V usage is TRBV29-1 and J usage is TRBJ2-7, with D possibly TRBD1 on 5 matching bases. CDR3 size: 14 residues. The germline CDR1 and CDR2 sequences are SQVTM and ANQGSEA. The V end lost 3 bases, the J end lost 6 bases, and 18 bases lay between the germline ends.